This record concerns one TCR beta chain sequence. Its antigen is undetermined. The CDR3 consists of 13 residues. The V gene lost 1 base and the J gene lost 6 bases, with 9 bases spanning the gap. The germline CDR1 and CDR2 sequences are LGHNA and YNFKEQ. The data stem from a study of CD8+ T cells in alopecia areata. Treatment of the sample: oral pan-JAK inhibitor, 5-10 mg twice daily. cDNA reverse transcribed from extracted RNA served as the sequencing template. This table comes from immunoSEQ multiplex PCR, and its TCRdb copy is limited to in-frame clones, with some not included. This sample yields 210,000 or so clones, of which approximately 70% are seen a single time; roughly 1.2% belongs to the top ten. Overall study results and limits: TCRs were shared less clearly across patients than in mice, possibly for HLA-related reasons.

The rearrangement joins TRBV4-2 to TRBJ1-2, with D tentatively TRBD1 (5 bases). The origin of this receptor is a human donor with alopecia areata. Sequenced material: CD4+ T cells sorted from blood, taken at approximately week 44, from a patient treated with tofacitinib. The CDR3 loop reads CASSQATGDGYTF. CDR3 in DNA: TGTGCCAGCAGCCAAGCAACGGGGGATGGCTACACCTTC.